The next 25 T cell receptor beta chains were all read from a single sample in a study of regulatory T cells in long-lasting Graves disease. Time point indicated: newly diagnosed GD, antithyroid drugs for less than 3 months. There was RNA extracted from PBMCs, and the TCR library was made from it. CDR3-region Arm-PCR and iRepertoire HTBI primers produced the TCR beta libraries. TCRdb independently ran MiXCR on the multiplex PCR reads; one entry per CDR3 protein. The sample gives 500,000 or so distinct CDR3 sequences, less than 15% of which show up once; approximately 15% is in the top ten. These same data were also listed under a study on T cells in Graves' hyperthyroidism and ophthalmopathy.

The material was peripheral blood mononuclear cells (PBMCs), obtained at new diagnosis, from a patient treated with antithyroid drugs. These receptors all stem from a woman in her fifties or sixties with Graves disease.

The table lists this clonotype with many counts. V and J are TRBV20-1 and TRBJ2-3; 8 bases line up with TRBD1. Germline CDR1 DFQATT, CDR2 SNEGSKA (reference sequence). This CDR3 has 15 residues. V gave up 5 bases and J gave up 1 base; unmatched junction bases: 8. The CDR3 bases are TGCAGTGCTCCCGGGACAGGTTTGGGCACAGATACGCAGTATTTT. Amino acid sequence: CSAPGTGLGTDTQYF.

The V and J genes are TRBV24-1 and TRBJ2-3; D uncertain. Looked up from germline, CDR1 is KGHDR and CDR2 is SFDVKD. Trimming shortened V by 7 bases and J by 1 base, and 14 bases separated the two germline ends. The CDR3 is 15 amino acids. The CDR3: CATSIPRRGTDTQYF. CDR3 DNA: TGTGCCACCAGCATTCCGCGCCGGGGCACAGATACGCAGTATTTT.

The table lists this clonotype with a few counts. The chain couples TRBV7-9 to TRBJ2-7; 9 bases match TRBD2. CDR1 SEHNR and CDR2 FQNEAQ come from the germline V gene (reference sequence). V shed 0 bases, J shed 6 bases, and the junction held 3 bases outside the gene matches. This CDR3 has 14 residues. CDR3: CASSLASGSSEQYF. CDR3 in DNA: TGTGCCAGCAGCTTAGCTAGCGGGAGCTCCGAGCAGTACTTC.

Concerning this clonotype itself: Possible read error: a much larger clone is one base away. The CDR3 loop is CSARMDSNSNHPQHF. The CDR3 DNA reads as TGCAGTGCTAGAATGGACAGTAATAGCAATCATCCCCAGCATTTT. The gene calls are TRBV20-1 and TRBJ1-5; D is possibly TRBD1 (6 bases). The CDR3 covers 15 residues. Germline V gene sequence: CDR1 DFQATT, CDR2 SNEGSKA (reference sequence).

This clonotype was observed at least ten times. J is TRBJ2-1 and V is TRBV29-1; D not resolved. Germline CDR1 reads SQVTM; CDR2 reads ANQGSEA. V was clipped by 3 bases and J by 3 bases, with 9 bases between them. The CDR3 has 13 residues. CDR3 DNA sequence: TGCAGCGTTGACCCCGACGGCTACAATGAGCAGTTCTTC. This codes for CSVDPDGYNEQFF.

This clonotype was picked up many times. The CDR3 coding sequence is TGTGCCATCAGTTTGGGACAGAACTCCTACGAGCAGTACTTC. As protein: CAISLGQNSYEQYF. The chain combines TRBV10-3 with TRBJ2-7; 7 positions agree with TRBD1. CDR1 and CDR2 from the germline V gene are ENHRY and SYGVKD. The trim removed 5 bases at V and 0 bases at J, leaving 4 bases unmatched. The CDR3 is made up of 14 amino acids.

The chain employs TRBV10-2 and TRBJ2-4; possibly TRBD2 for D (6 bases). Per germline, CDR1 WSHSY and CDR2 SAAADI. This CDR3 is built from 19 residues. V was pared by 2 bases and J by 0 bases, with 20 bases between. The CDR3 is CASSEPKAGLLLAKNIQYF. CDR3 in DNA: TGCGCCAGCAGTGAGCCGAAAGCAGGACTACTACTAGCCAAAAACATTCAGTACTTC.

This clonotype was found many times. The rearrangement joins TRBV3-1 to TRBJ1-2, with 8 nucleotides matching TRBD1. The CDR3 spans 13 residues. CDR1 and CDR2 (germline): LGHDT, YNNKEL (reference sequence). V shed 6 bases and J 6 bases; nucleotides not matched to a gene: 6. The CDR3 loop is CASRAWTGNGYTF. CDR3 DNA sequence: TGTGCCAGCAGAGCATGGACAGGGAATGGCTACACCTTC.

This clonotype has ten or more counts. The chain has TRBV12-3 or TRBV12-4 and TRBJ2-7, with D perhaps matching TRBD1 or TRBD2 (6 bases each). This CDR3 contains 15 residues. The V gene lost 1 base and the J gene lost 2 bases, with 12 bases spanning the gap. The CDR3 region is CASSLGSGAAYEQYF. The CDR3 DNA reads TGTGCCAGCAGTTTAGGGTCGGGGGCAGCCTACGAGCAGTACTTC.

This clonotype appeared many times. J is TRBJ2-3 and V is TRBV20-1, with D perhaps TRBD1 (5 bases). This CDR3 is built from 11 residues. Per the germline V gene, CDR1 is DFQATT and CDR2 is SNEGSKA (reference sequence). Trimming took off 8 bases at V and 6 bases at J, with 12 bases between the two ends. The DNA of the CDR3 is TGCAGTCTCCCCAGGGCGGATACGCAGTATTTT. It translates to CSLPRADTQYF.

This clonotype was detected many times. DNA of the CDR3: TGTGCCAGCAGCTTAGGCGGTTACAGGGGGCGTGTGGAGACCCAGTACTTC. This gives the protein CASSLGGYRGRVETQYF. This rearrangement joins TRBV11-3 to TRBJ2-5; 9 bases match TRBD1. Losses at the gene ends were 1 base for V and 5 bases for J; bases not matched to a gene: 11. The germline gives CDR1 SGHNT, CDR2 YENEEA. The CDR3 consists of 17 residues.

This clonotype came up many times. The chain links TRBV12-3 or TRBV12-4 to TRBJ2-2; TRBD1 matches 8 bases. This CDR3 is built from 16 residues. J gave up 6 bases and V 10 bases, and 16 bases lay outside the gene matches. The CDR3: CATQLGTGLLAGELFF. The DNA for the CDR3 is TGTGCCACCCAATTGGGGACAGGTCTATTAGCCGGGGAGCTGTTTTTT.

At least ten counts were recorded for this clonotype. This rearrangement joins TRBV28 to TRBJ2-7; no firm D call. V was shortened by 2 bases and J by 6 bases, with 17 bases between the two germline ends. The V gene's germline CDR1 is MDHEN and CDR2 SYDVKM. The CDR3 contains 15 residues. The CDR3 region has the DNA TGTGCCAGCAGTTTACCCCAAGACCACCGCTCCGAGCAGTACTTC. It encodes CASSLPQDHRSEQYF.

Points on this clonotype: One junction end does not reproduce the germline sequence, and a read error may be involved. The chain recombines TRBV5-1 with TRBJ1-2, with D uncertain. CDR1 is SGHRS, CDR2 YFSETQ, per germline. CDR3 length: 16 residues. The CDR3 DNA follows: TGTGCCAGCAGCGTAGAGGGAAACACGGCTAACTATGGCTACACCTTC. This encodes CASSVEGNTANYGYTF.

This clonotype was observed at least ten times. The chain employs TRBV30 and TRBJ1-4, with unresolved D. CDR1 is GTSNPN and CDR2 is SVGIG in the germline V gene (reference sequence). This CDR3 spans 14 amino acids. V lost 4 bases and J lost 7, with 16 bases in between. The CDR3: CAWNPGRRREKLFF. The CDR3 DNA is TGTGCCTGGAATCCCGGGCGCAGGCGTGAAAAACTGTTTTTT.

As concerns this clonotype: It may be a read error: a sequence one base away is much more abundant. This sequence joins TRBV7-9 and TRBJ1-4; no firm D call. The CDR3 has 14 residues. Germline assignment: CDR1 SEHNR and CDR2 FQNEAQ (reference sequence). CDR3 amino acids: CASSPFRSAEELFF. CDR3 bases: TGTGCCAGCAGCCCTTTCCGTTCGGCTGAAGAACTGTTTTTT.

J is TRBJ2-2 and V is TRBV5-4; no definite D call. V was cut by 2 bases and J by 7 bases, with 6 bases left in between. The V gene's germline CDR1 is SGHNT and CDR2 YYREEE (reference sequence). The CDR3 loop spans 12 amino acids. CDR3: CASSLWGGELFF. Here the CDR3 DNA reads TGTGCCAGCAGCTTATGGGGCGGGGAGCTGTTTTTT. The full variable domain, with the rest looked up from reference TRBV5-4 and TRBJ2-2, is ETGVTQSPTHLIKTRGQQVTLRCSSQSGHNTVSWYQQALGQGPQFIFQYYREEENGRGNFPPRFSGLQFPNYSSELNVNALELDDSALYLCASSLWGGELFFGEGSRLTVL.

This clonotype was recorded a few times. The chain joins TRBV6-2 or TRBV6-3 to TRBJ2-3; D unclear. Per germline, CDR1 MNHEY and CDR2 SVGEGT. This CDR3 is 12 amino acids long. Trimming removed 6 bases from V and 5 bases from J, with 9 bases in between. DNA of the CDR3: TGTGCCAGCAGCCACAAACAAGATACGCAGTATTTT. This encodes CASSHKQDTQYF.

In its sample, this clonotype was seen a few times. The chain carries TRBV5-4 and TRBJ1-6; maybe TRBD1 (6 bases). This CDR3 spans 14 amino acids. V lost 4 bases, J lost 9 bases, and 14 bases lay in between. Per the germline V gene, CDR1 is SGHNT and CDR2 is YYREEE (reference sequence). CDR3 sequence reads: CASSLTRTASPLHF. The CDR3 nucleotides are TGTGCCAGCAGCCTAACTAGGACAGCTTCACCCCTCCACTTT.

There are a few counts of this clonotype. The V and J genes are TRBV20-1 and TRBJ2-3; D is unclear. CDR3 length: 14 residues. Germline loops: CDR1 DFQATT, CDR2 SNEGSKA (reference sequence). The V gene lost 0 bases and the J gene lost 4 bases, with 11 bases spanning the gap. The CDR3 here is CSARDQSSPDTQYF. In nucleotides, the CDR3 is TGCAGTGCTAGAGATCAGTCAAGCCCAGATACGCAGTATTTT.

Ten or more counts support this clonotype. The chain uses TRBV28 and TRBJ1-1; D is unresolved. The CDR3 consists of 11 residues. With 2 bases removed from V and 11 bases from J, the gap between germline ends came to 9 bases. Germline CDR1 is MDHEN and CDR2 is SYDVKM. The CDR3 region has the DNA TGTGCCAGCAGTTTAGACTGGAGGGCTTTCTTT. The encoded protein is CASSLDWRAFF.

This clonotype was counted at least ten times. The chain joins TRBV28 to TRBJ2-2, with 10 bases lining up with TRBD2. This CDR3 has 18 residues. V lost 5 bases and J lost 2; bases outside the gene matches: 11. From germline, CDR1 is MDHEN and CDR2 SYDVKM. CDR3 DNA sequence: TGTGCCAGCAGTGGACCCGGTACTAGCGGGGTTAACACCGGGGAGCTGTTTTTT. Encoded protein: CASSGPGTSGVNTGELFF.

This clonotype was detected ten times or more. V usage is TRBV28 and J usage is TRBJ2-7, with D perhaps assigned TRBD1 or TRBD2 (5 bases each). CDR1 and CDR2 from the germline V gene are MDHEN and SYDVKM. The length of the CDR3 is 15 residues. Deletions cut 6 bases from V and 0 bases from J, with 15 bases between. The CDR3 sequence is CASSPPRGHSYEQYF. In DNA form, the CDR3 reads TGTGCCAGCAGCCCCCCACGGGGCCACTCCTACGAGCAGTACTTC.

V usage is TRBV24-1 and J usage is TRBJ1-1, with D possibly TRBD1 on 6 matching bases. The CDR3 is 14 amino acids. Germline assignment: CDR1 KGHDR and CDR2 SFDVKD. V lost 4 bases and J lost 7, with 15 bases in between. In DNA form, the CDR3 reads TGTGCCACCAGTGACACGACAGGATCCGGTGAAGCTTTCTTT. Translation: CATSDTTGSGEAFF.

This clonotype has ten or more counts. The rearrangement uses TRBV27 and TRBJ2-7; D is perhaps TRBD2 (5 bases). The ends were cut back, 6 bases at V and 5 bases at J, with 20 bases in the middle. The CDR3 totals 15 residues. Germline V gene data show CDR1 as MNHEY and CDR2 as SMNVEV (reference sequence). CDR3 DNA: TGTGCCAGCAGCCCAGCAGCGGAAGAGGGTCACGAGCAGTACTTC. This codes for CASSPAAEEGHEQYF.